Described below is a single TCR beta chain sequence and its context. The protocol was immunoSEQ multiplex PCR, while the TCRdb copy is restricted to in-frame clones and leaves out a portion. Of some 100,000 clones in the sample, 80% were seen once. The entry originates in a study of blood T cell repertoires in COVID-19. Study-level information: Collection of acute and convalescent COVID-19 samples took place in the United States, Italy and Spain.

Germline V gene sequence: CDR1 SGHNT, CDR2 YYREEE (reference sequence). V trimming: 1 base; J trimming: 4 bases; junction bases outside the gene matches: 6. The CDR3 sequence is 17 residues long. This chain links TRBV5-4 with TRBJ2-6, with 9 bases aligning to TRBD1. The sequence derives from a human donor in a cohort sampled during active COVID-19. Sequences were obtained from peripheral blood. For the CDR3, the DNA is TGTGCCAGCAGCTTGAGCGGGACAGGGCGAGGGGCCAACGTCCTGACTTTC. Translated, it gives CASSLSGTGRGANVLTF.